This TCR beta chain appears in the sequencing data of a study of blood T cell repertoires in COVID-19. Here immunoSEQ multiplex PCR was the method, and the copy in TCRdb shows in-frame clones only, minus some. The sample has approximately 380,000 clones, 88% seen once. The CDR3 runs to 13 residues. Deletions cut 4 bases from V and 0 bases from J, with 7 bases between. Germline lookup yields CDR1 LNHDA and CDR2 SQIVND (reference sequence). Cohort 3 donors were reported recovered after two negative PCRs, clearance, or symptom resolution. The chain employs TRBV19 and TRBJ2-7; D unresolved. This TCR derives from a woman aged 18-29 years who had recovered from COVID-19. Sequenced sample: PBMCs or T cells enriched from blood (not recorded which). The CDR3 DNA reads as TGTGCCAGTAGTACCGCGGCCTCCTACGAGCAGTACTTC. Its translation is CASSTAASYEQYF.